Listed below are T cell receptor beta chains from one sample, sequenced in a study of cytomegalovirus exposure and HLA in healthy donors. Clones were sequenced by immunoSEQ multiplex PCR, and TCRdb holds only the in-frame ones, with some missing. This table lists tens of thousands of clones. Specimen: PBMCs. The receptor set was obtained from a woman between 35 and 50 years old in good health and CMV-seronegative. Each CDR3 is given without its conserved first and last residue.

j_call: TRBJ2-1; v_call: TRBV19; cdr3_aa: ASSFAGTSGKNEQF
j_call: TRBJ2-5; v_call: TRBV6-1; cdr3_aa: ASSEIGLAGGFQETQY
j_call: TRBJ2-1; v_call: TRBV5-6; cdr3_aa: ASSQGVYNEQF
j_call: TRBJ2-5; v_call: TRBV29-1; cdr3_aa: SVRLAGSAQETQY
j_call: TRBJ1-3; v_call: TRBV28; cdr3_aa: ASTGEQGYSGNTIY
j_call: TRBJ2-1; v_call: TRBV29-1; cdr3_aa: SVGRTSGDNEQF
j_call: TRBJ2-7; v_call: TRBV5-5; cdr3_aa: ASSLRGYEQY
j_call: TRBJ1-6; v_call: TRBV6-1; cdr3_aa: ASRPGQDDSPLH
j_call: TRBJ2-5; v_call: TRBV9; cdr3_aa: ASSVEGTASEETQY
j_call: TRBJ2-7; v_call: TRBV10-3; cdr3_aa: AIKGGQGPPSYYEQY
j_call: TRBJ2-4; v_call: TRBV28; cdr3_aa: ASSFLLAGSVNIQY
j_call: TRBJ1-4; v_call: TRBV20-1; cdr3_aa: SAREAEKLF
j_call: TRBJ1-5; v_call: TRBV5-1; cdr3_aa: ATSGQGDQPQH
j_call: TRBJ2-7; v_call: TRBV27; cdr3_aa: ATLDRVGEQY
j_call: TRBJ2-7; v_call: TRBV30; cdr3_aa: AWRRDRVTEQY
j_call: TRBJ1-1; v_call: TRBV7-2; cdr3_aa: ASSLAGTGGWNTEAF
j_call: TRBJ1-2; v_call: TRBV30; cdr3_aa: ALGTNYGYT
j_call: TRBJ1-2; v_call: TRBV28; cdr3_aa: ASSSYGYT
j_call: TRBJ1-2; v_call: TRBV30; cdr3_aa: AWSTGQGEGYGYT
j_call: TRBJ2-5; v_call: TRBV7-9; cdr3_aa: ASSSDGLAGVAQY
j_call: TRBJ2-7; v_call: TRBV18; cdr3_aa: ASSPRSRAYEQY
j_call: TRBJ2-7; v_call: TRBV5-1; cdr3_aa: ASSWNGGYEQY
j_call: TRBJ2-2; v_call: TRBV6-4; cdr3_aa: ASSDSQNTGELF
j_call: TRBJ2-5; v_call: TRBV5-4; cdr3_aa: ASSSSGNQETQY
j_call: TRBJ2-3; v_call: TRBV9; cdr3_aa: ASSAAGAWSTDTQY
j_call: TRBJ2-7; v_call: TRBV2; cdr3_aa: ASRTRTGSYEQY
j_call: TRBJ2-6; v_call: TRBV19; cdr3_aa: ASSIVAQGAMGANVLT
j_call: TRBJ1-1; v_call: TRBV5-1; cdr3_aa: ASSLWDQGTEAF
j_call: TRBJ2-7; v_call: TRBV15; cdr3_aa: ATSRDRGGRNEQY
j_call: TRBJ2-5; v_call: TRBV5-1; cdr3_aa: ASSLVGREAQY
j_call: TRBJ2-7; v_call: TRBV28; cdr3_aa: ASIKSGTGFASGQY
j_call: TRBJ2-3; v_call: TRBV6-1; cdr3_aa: ASSEAHGGLGTDTQY
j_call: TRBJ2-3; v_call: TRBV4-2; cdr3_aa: ASSHQGTSGGDTQY
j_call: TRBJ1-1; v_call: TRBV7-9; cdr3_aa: ASSLAPDLEAF
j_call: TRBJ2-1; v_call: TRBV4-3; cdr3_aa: ASSQDPGLAGEDEQF
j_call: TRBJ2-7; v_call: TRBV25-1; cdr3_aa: ASSDITSGSREQY
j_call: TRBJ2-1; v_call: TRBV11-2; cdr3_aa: ASSLGPGGMLEQF
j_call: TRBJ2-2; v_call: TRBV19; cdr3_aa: ASSIEGQGVTGELF
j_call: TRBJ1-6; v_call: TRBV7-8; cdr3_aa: ASSLRNSPLH
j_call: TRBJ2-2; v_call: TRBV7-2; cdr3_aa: ASSMRQGSTGELF
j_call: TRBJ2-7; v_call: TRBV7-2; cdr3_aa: ASSLRPGGPYEQY
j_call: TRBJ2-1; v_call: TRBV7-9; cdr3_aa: ASSLAGGIMYNEQF
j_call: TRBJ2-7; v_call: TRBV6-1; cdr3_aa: ASRQGAYEQY
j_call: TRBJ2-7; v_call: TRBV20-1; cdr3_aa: SARRTYEQY
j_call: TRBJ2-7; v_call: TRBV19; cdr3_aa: ASSPGQSYEQY
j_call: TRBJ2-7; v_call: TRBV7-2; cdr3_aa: ASRRLAGEQY
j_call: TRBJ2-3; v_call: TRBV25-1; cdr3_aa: ASSRRRDTQY
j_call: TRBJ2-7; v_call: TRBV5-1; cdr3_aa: ASQLRFGLDEQY
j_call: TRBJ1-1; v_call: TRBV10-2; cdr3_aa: ASSLTSRGRGMNTEAF
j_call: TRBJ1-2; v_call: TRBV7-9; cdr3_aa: ASSLDAGNYGYT
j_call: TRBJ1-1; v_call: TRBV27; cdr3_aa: ASSLFLDTEAF